The next 3 T cell receptor beta chains were all read from a single sample in a study of cytomegalovirus exposure and HLA in healthy donors. TCRdb keeps only in-frame clones here, not all; method: immunoSEQ multiplex PCR. The data hold approximately 260,000 clones, with 86% observed a single time. The sequenced sample was PBMCs. The source is a woman younger than 30 in good health and CMV-seronegative.

The gene calls are TRBV28 and TRBJ2-3, with TRBD1 matching 8 bases. V was clipped by 4 bases and J by 5 bases; unmatched bases: 11. Germline V gene lookup returns CDR1 MDHEN and CDR2 SYDVKM. CDR3 length: 16 amino acids. As DNA, the CDR3 is TGTGCCAGCAGTTCCGGGACAGGAGGGATTCGAGATACGCAGTATTTT. Its translation: CASSSGTGGIRDTQYF.

This clone was seen more than once but under ten times. The genes are TRBV4-3 and TRBJ2-7; 9 nucleotides agree with TRBD1. V lost 5 bases, J lost 2 bases, and 4 bases stayed unmatched. The CDR3 has 14 residues. Germline V gene data show CDR1 as LGHNA and CDR2 as YSLEER. Here the CDR3 reads CASSSGTGPYEQYF. The CDR3, as DNA: TGCGCCAGCAGCTCCGGGACAGGGCCCTACGAGCAGTACTTC.

V gene TRBV30 combines with J gene TRBJ2-5; D not resolved. Trimming removed 5 bases from V and 1 base from J, with 11 bases in between. Germline V lookup: CDR1 GTSNPN, CDR2 SVGIG (reference sequence). This CDR3 region has 13 residues. This CDR3 reads CAWGYYTQETQYF. In DNA, the CDR3 is TGTGCCTGGGGATACTATACCCAAGAGACCCAGTACTTC.